The 26 T cell receptor beta chains below all came from one sample that was sequenced in a study of blood T cell repertoires in COVID-19. Clones were read by immunoSEQ multiplex PCR, and TCRdb kept only the in-frame ones, dropping some. The table has around 97,000 clones, around 87% seen once. Material for sequencing was peripheral blood. The source is a human donor in a cohort sampled during active COVID-19.

This chain joins TRBV14 and TRBJ2-7, with D maybe TRBD2 (5 bases). This CDR3 has 16 residues. CDR1 is SGHDN and CDR2 is FVKESK in the germline V gene. With 2 bases removed from V and 6 bases from J, the gap between germline ends came to 20 bases. Written as DNA, the CDR3 is TGTGCCAGCAGCCAATTCGAGGGCGTACTAAGCGCCGAGCAGTACTTC. Translating it yields CASSQFEGVLSAEQYF.

The J gene is TRBJ2-3, the V gene TRBV7-2; D not resolved. V was cut by 3 bases and J by 2 bases, with 9 bases left in between. Germline assignment: CDR1 SGHTA and CDR2 FQGNSA. This CDR3 comprises 14 residues. The CDR3 nucleotides read TGTGCCAGCAGCTTGTCGCGTTCCACAGATACGCAGTATTTT. Its translation: CASSLSRSTDTQYF.

This chain connects TRBV11-2 to TRBJ2-5, with TRBD2 identical over 8 bases. This CDR3 is built from 15 residues. The V gene end was trimmed by 8 bases and the J gene end by 0 bases; junction bases not matched to a gene: 8. Per germline, CDR1 SGHAT and CDR2 FQNNGV. CDR3 amino acids: CASLGGGRNQETQYF. For the CDR3, the DNA is TGTGCCAGCCTGGGCGGGGGGCGTAACCAAGAGACCCAGTACTTC.

V and J are TRBV10-3 and TRBJ2-7, with D perhaps TRBD1 (5 bases). The CDR3 sequence is 14 residues long. The germline V gene encodes CDR1 ENHRY and CDR2 SYGVKD. The V gene lost 7 bases and the J gene lost 3 bases, with 16 bases spanning the gap. As DNA, the CDR3 is TGTGCCATCACCGGAGACAGCCTCTTCTACGAGCAGTACTTC. Amino acids: CAITGDSLFYEQYF.

This CDR3 reads CASSQILGGTGELFF. The CDR3 nucleotides are TGTGCCAGCAGTCAAATTTTAGGGGGCACCGGGGAGCTGTTTTTT. This chain connects TRBV2 to TRBJ2-2; TRBD1 might be the D (6 bases). The CDR3 length is 15 residues. Germline CDR1 reads SNHLY; CDR2 reads FYNNEI. V gave up 5 bases and J gave up 4 bases, with 14 bases separating them. Supplemented by reference TRBV2 and TRBJ2-2, the full variable domain reads EPEVTQTPSHQVTQMGQEVILRCVPISNHLYFYWYRQILGQKVEFLVSFYNNEISEKSEIFDDQFSVERPDGSNFTLKIRSTKLEDSAMYFCASSQILGGTGELFFGEGSRLTVL.

The rearrangement uses TRBV5-1 and TRBJ2-5; 7 positions match TRBD1. Germline CDR1 is SGHRS and CDR2 is YFSETQ. This CDR3 spans 14 amino acids. Germline trimming cut 0 bases from V and 1 base from J; bases unmatched to any gene: 0. The CDR3 protein is CASSLGDSQETQYF. Written as DNA, the CDR3 is TGCGCCAGCAGCTTGGGGGACAGCCAAGAGACCCAGTACTTC. Full variable domain (remainder filled in from reference TRBV5-1 and TRBJ2-5): KAGVTQTPRYLIKTRGQQVTLSCSPISGHRSVSWYQQTPGQGLQFLFEYFSETQRNKGNFPGRFSGRQFSNSRSEMNVSTLELGDSALYLCASSLGDSQETQYFGPGTRLLVL.

V and J are TRBV19 and TRBJ1-1, with D perhaps TRBD1 (6 bases). The CDR3 covers 13 residues. Germline assignment: CDR1 LNHDA and CDR2 SQIVND (reference sequence). V was shortened by 7 bases and J by 9 bases, with 18 bases between the two germline ends. CDR3 sequence (DNA): TGTGCCAGTAAGATAAGGGACATTTCTAAAGCTTTCTTT. Translating gives CASKIRDISKAFF.

The rearrangement links TRBV6-5 to TRBJ2-3; maybe TRBD2 (6 bases). The CDR3 contains 15 residues. Per the germline V gene, CDR1 is MNHEY and CDR2 is SVGAGI. V lost 4 bases to trimming and J lost 2 bases, with 13 bases between them. The CDR3 nucleotides are TGTGCCAGCAGTTTAGCGGAAAGCCTCACAGATACGCAGTATTTT. Its translation is CASSLAESLTDTQYF.

This clone was counted once. This rearrangement joins TRBV3-1 (or the pseudogene TRBV3-2) to TRBJ2-1, with 7 positions matching TRBD2. CDR3 length: 13 amino acids. The ends lost 3 bases at V and 7 bases at J; junction bases unmatched: 3. Germline loops: CDR1 LGHDT, CDR2 YNNKEL (reference sequence). The CDR3: CASSQGGGNEQFF. CDR3 bases: TGTGCCAGCAGCCAGGGGGGGGGAAATGAGCAGTTCTTC.

Here the CDR3 DNA reads TGTGCCAGCAGTGAAGCGGACTCATCAGTTTACGAGCAGTACTTC. Translated: CASSEADSSVYEQYF. The J gene is TRBJ2-7, the V gene TRBV6-1; the D gene is possibly TRBD2 (5 bases). V was clipped by 0 bases and J by 4 bases, with 13 bases between them. Germline CDR1 is MNHNS and CDR2 is SASEGT. The CDR3 length is 15 residues.

CDR3 nucleotides: TGTGCCAGCAGCTCAGCGGGACTAGCAACAGATACGCAGTATTTT. This translates into CASSSAGLATDTQYF. The V and J genes are TRBV11-2 and TRBJ2-3; 9 bases align to TRBD2. Germline loops: CDR1 SGHAT, CDR2 FQNNGV. After removal of 4 bases from V and 3 bases from J, the junction contained 5 bases not matched to a gene. CDR3 length: 15 residues.

V usage is TRBV2 and J usage is TRBJ1-2, with a tentative D call TRBD1 (6 bases). Germline V gives CDR1 SNHLY, CDR2 FYNNEI. The CDR3 sequence is 14 residues long. V lost 3 bases and J lost 0, with 8 bases in between. CDR3 nucleotides: TGTGCCAGCAGTGAGCAGGGGCCTAACTATGGCTACACCTTC. Its protein is CASSEQGPNYGYTF.

The genes are TRBV25-1 and TRBJ2-6; D gene ambiguous. There are 13 residues in the CDR3. The germline V and J ends were trimmed by 8 bases and 2 bases, with 7 bases remaining between them. Looked up from germline, CDR1 is MGHDK and CDR2 is SYGVNS. CDR3 coding DNA: TGTGCCAGCCTTTCAGCTGGGGCCAACGTCCTGACTTTC. Its protein product is CASLSAGANVLTF. The full variable domain, with the rest looked up from reference TRBV25-1 and TRBJ2-6, is EADIYQTPRYLVIGTGKKITLECSQTMGHDKMYWYQQDPGMELHLIHYSYGVNSTEKGDLSSESTVSRIRTEHFPLTLESARPSHTSQYLCASLSAGANVLTFGAGSRLTVL.

V and J are TRBV5-1 and TRBJ2-7; 9 bases align to TRBD2. J lost 7 bases, V lost 4 bases, and 9 bases had no gene match. The CDR3 length is 14 residues. Germline-derived CDR1 and CDR2 are SGHRS and YFSETQ. The CDR3 protein is CASSRTSAWGEQYF. The CDR3 DNA reads TGCGCCAGCAGCCGGACTAGCGCGTGGGGGGAGCAGTACTTC.

This clone was seen only a few times. The chain has TRBV6-5 and TRBJ1-1; 7 bases map to TRBD1. V lost 7 bases and J lost 4; bases outside the gene matches: 6. CDR1 is MNHEY, CDR2 SVGAGI, per germline. This CDR3 region has 13 residues. The CDR3 reads CASTHPGGTEAFF. CDR3 nucleotide sequence: TGTGCCAGCACCCACCCAGGGGGCACTGAAGCTTTCTTT.

The V gene is TRBV7-3, the J gene TRBJ2-1; TRBD2 is a possible D gene (6 bases). This CDR3 has 14 amino acids. Germline V gene data show CDR1 as SGHTA and CDR2 as FQGTGA. V shed 8 bases and J shed 3 bases, with 14 bases lying between them. The chain's CDR3 is CASADGGNYNEQFF. CDR3 sequence (DNA): TGTGCCAGCGCTGACGGCGGGAACTACAATGAGCAGTTCTTC.

This chain links TRBV3-1 (or the pseudogene TRBV3-2) with TRBJ2-1; TRBD2 matches at 10 bases. After removal of 4 bases from V and 1 base from J, the junction contained 4 bases not matched to a gene. Germline CDR1 reads LGHDT; CDR2 reads YNNKEL (reference sequence). The CDR3 is 16 residues long. The CDR3 bases are TGTGCCAGCAGCCCTAGGACTAGCGGTTCCTACAATGAGCAGTTCTTC. Its translation is CASSPRTSGSYNEQFF.

This clone was counted a single time. The rearrangement uses TRBV28 and TRBJ1-2; 8 nucleotides match TRBD1. V shed 7 bases, J shed 4 bases, and the junction held 8 bases outside the gene matches. There are 14 residues in the CDR3. Germline assignment: CDR1 MDHEN and CDR2 SYDVKM. The CDR3 bases are TGTGCCAGCAACGGACAGGGAGGATCCTATGGCTACACCTTC. Its protein product is CASNGQGGSYGYTF.

Notes on this clone: The CDR3 ends on some other residue instead of the conserved phenylalanine or tryptophan, so this is likely a read error. It is unclear where the CDR3 begins or ends on the DNA, so no DNA is shown, and the CDR3 is as TCRdb lists it. This chain links TRBV21-1 with TRBJ2-3; the D call of TRBD2 is as the table states it, not checked on the DNA. TRBV21-1 constitutes a pseudogene. The CDR3 adds up to 10 amino acids, both ends counted. The chain's CDR3 is CASSKGLTRG.

The gene calls are TRBV4-2 and TRBJ2-2; D unresolved. The CDR3 extends over 16 amino acids. Trimming cost V 0 bases and J 5 bases, with 13 bases left between them. Germline V gives CDR1 LGHNA, CDR2 YNFKEQ. The CDR3 bases are TGTGCCAGCAGCCAAGATTATTGGTCGAGGACCGGGGAGCTGTTTTTT. It encodes CASSQDYWSRTGELFF.

The genes are TRBV7-2 and TRBJ1-2; tentatively, D is TRBD1 (5 bases). Germline lookup yields CDR1 SGHTA and CDR2 FQGNSA. The ends were cut back, 6 bases at V and 2 bases at J, with 16 bases in the middle. This CDR3 contains 15 residues. In DNA form, the CDR3 reads TGTGCCAGCAGTGATCGGCTGGGGGGAAACTATGGCTACACCTTC. This gives the protein CASSDRLGGNYGYTF.

DNA of the CDR3: TGTGCCAGCAGCGGCCCCGGGAACACTGAAGCTTTCTTT. Amino acids: CASSGPGNTEAFF. The chain uses TRBV9 and TRBJ1-1, with D hard to call. This CDR3 contains 13 residues. V was cut by 3 bases and J by 1 base, with 7 bases left in between. CDR1 is SGDLS, CDR2 YYNGEE, per germline.

The chain links TRBV2 to TRBJ1-6; unclear D gene. Per the germline V gene, CDR1 is SNHLY and CDR2 is FYNNEI. V lost 7 bases and J lost 7, with 14 bases in between. This CDR3 is 14 amino acids long. CDR3 in amino acids: CASNPTQRNSPLHF. Written as DNA, the CDR3 is TGTGCCAGCAACCCCACACAGCGGAATTCACCCCTCCACTTT.

The chain combines TRBV13 with TRBJ1-5, with D uncertain. The CDR3 runs 18 residues. The V end was cut by 9 bases, the J end by 0 bases, with 24 bases between. Germline V lookup: CDR1 PRHDT, CDR2 FYEKMQ (reference sequence). The CDR3 sequence is CARFSPYGGSCSNQPQHF. The CDR3 coding sequence is TGTGCCAGATTCAGTCCGTACGGCGGGTCTTGTAGCAATCAGCCCCAGCATTTT.

The V and J genes are TRBV13 and TRBJ2-1, with 8 bases aligning to TRBD2. The ends lost 1 base at V and 5 bases at J; junction bases unmatched: 13. Germline CDR1 is PRHDT and CDR2 is FYEKMQ (reference sequence). CDR3 size: 18 residues. This CDR3 reads CASSLAETSEILHNEQFF. In nucleotides, the CDR3 is TGTGCCAGCAGCTTAGCGGAGACTAGCGAGATTTTACACAATGAGCAGTTCTTC.

The J gene is TRBJ2-7, the V gene TRBV7-9; 9 bases align to TRBD1. J was trimmed by 4 bases and V by 4 bases; bases with no gene match: 11. The germline V gene has CDR1 SEHNR and CDR2 FQNEAQ (reference sequence). CDR3 size: 16 residues. CDR3 sequence (DNA): TGTGCCAGCAGCTCCTTGGCTTCGGGGACAGGGTACGAGCAGTACTTC. Protein: CASSSLASGTGYEQYF. The full variable domain, in which reference TRBV7-9 and TRBJ2-7 provide the parts outside the CDR3, is DTGVSQNPRHKITKRGQNVTFRCDPISEHNRLYWYRQTLGQGPEFLTYFQNEAQLEKSRLLSDRFSAERPKGSFSTLEIQRTEQGDSAMYLCASSSLASGTGYEQYFGPGTRLTVT.